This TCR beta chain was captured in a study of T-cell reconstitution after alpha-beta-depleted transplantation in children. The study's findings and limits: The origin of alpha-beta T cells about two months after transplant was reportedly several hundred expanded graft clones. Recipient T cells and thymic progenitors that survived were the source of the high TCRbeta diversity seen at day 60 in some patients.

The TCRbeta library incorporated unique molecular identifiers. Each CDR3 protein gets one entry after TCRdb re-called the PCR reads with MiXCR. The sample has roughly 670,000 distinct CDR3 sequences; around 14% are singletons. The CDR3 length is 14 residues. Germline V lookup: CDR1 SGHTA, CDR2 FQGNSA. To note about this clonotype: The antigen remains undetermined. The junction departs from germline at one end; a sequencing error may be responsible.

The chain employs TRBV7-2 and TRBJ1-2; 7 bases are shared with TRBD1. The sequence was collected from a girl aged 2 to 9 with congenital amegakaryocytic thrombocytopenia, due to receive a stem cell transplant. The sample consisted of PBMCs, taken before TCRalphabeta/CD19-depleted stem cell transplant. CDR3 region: CASSQTGTNFGYTF. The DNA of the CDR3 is TGTGCCAGCAGCCAGACAGGGACTAACTTTGGCTACACCTTC.